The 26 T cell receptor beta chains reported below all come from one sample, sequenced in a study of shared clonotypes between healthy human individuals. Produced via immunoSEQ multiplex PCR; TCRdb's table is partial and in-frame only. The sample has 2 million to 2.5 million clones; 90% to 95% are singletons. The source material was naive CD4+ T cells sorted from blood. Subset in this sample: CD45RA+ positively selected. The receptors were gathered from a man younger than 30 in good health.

The chain's CDR3 is CASSEGVGQGAYSNQPQHF. Here the CDR3 DNA reads TGTGCCAGCAGTGAAGGGGTCGGGCAGGGGGCGTATAGCAATCAGCCCCAGCATTTT. The J gene is TRBJ1-5, the V gene TRBV2; TRBD1 matches at 8 bases. The trim removed 1 base at V and 0 bases at J, leaving 11 bases unmatched. This CDR3 contains 19 residues. Per the germline V gene, CDR1 is SNHLY and CDR2 is FYNNEI.

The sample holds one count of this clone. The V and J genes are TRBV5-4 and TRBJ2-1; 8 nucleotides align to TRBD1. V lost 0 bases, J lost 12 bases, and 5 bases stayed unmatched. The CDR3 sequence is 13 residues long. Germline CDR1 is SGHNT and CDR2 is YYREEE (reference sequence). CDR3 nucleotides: TGTGCCAGCAGCTTGGACCCGGGACAGGCGCAGTTCTTC. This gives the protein CASSLDPGQAQFF.

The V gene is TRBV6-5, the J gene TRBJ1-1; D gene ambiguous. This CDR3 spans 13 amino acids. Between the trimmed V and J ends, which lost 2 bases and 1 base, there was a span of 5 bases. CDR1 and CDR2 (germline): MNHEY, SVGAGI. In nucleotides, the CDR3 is TGTGCCAGCAGTTACACAGAGAACACTGAAGCTTTCTTT. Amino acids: CASSYTENTEAFF.

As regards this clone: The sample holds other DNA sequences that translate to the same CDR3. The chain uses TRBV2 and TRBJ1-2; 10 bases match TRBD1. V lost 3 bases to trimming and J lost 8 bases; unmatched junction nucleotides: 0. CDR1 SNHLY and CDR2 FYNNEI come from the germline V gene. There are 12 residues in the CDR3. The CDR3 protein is CASSETGGGYTF. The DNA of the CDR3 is TGTGCCAGCAGTGAGACAGGGGGCGGCTACACCTTC.

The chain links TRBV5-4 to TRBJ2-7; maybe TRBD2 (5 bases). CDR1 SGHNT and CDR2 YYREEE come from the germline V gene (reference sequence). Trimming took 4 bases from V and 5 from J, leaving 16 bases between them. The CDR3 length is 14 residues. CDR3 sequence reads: CASSRVSPGDEQYF. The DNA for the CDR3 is TGTGCCAGCAGCCGGGTGAGCCCCGGGGACGAGCAGTACTTC.

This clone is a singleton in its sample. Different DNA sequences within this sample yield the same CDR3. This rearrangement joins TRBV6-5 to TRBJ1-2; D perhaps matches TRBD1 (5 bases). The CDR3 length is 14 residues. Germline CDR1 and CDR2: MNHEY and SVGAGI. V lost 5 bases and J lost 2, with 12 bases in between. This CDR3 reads CASSLGTANYGYTF. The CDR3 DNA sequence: TGTGCCAGCAGTCTAGGGACGGCAAACTATGGCTACACCTTC.

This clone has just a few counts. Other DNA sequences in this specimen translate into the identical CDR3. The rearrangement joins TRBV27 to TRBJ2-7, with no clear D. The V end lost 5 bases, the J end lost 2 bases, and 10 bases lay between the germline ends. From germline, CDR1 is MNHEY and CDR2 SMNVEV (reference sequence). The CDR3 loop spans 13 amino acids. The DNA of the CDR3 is TGTGCCAGCAGTCCCGGCACACCCTACGAGCAGTACTTC. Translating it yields CASSPGTPYEQYF.

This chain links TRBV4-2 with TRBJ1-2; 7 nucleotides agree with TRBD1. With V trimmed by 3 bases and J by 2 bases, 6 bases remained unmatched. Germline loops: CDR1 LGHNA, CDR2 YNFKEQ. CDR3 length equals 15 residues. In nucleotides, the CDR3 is TGTGCCAGCAGCCAGGGGACAGAGGAGAACTATGGCTACACCTTC. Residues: CASSQGTEENYGYTF.

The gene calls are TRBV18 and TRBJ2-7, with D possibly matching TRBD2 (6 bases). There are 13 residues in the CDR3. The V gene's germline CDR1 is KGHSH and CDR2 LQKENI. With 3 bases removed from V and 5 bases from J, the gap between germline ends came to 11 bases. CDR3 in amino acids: CASSPGGVHEQYF. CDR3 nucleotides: TGTGCCAGCTCACCGGGGGGAGTCCACGAGCAGTACTTC.

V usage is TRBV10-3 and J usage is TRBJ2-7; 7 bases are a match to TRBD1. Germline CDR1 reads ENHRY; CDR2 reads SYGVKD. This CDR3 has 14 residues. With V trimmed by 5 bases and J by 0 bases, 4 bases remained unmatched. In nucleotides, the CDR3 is TGTGCCATCAGTAGGGGACAGCTCTCCTACGAGCAGTACTTC. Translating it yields CAISRGQLSYEQYF.

CDR3 coding DNA: TGTGCCAGCAGCTTATTCGGGGGTACTGGAAACACCATATATTTT. It translates to CASSLFGGTGNTIYF. The gene calls are TRBV7-3 and TRBJ1-3, with a weak D call TRBD1 (5 bases). The CDR3 runs to 15 residues. V was shortened by 2 bases and J by 2 bases, with 10 bases between the two germline ends. Germline assignment: CDR1 SGHTA and CDR2 FQGTGA.

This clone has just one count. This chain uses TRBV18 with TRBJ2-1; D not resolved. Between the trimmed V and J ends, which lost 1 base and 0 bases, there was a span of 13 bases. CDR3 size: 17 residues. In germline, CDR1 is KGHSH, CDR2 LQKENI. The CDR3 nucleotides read TGTGCCAGCTCACCACAAAGGGTCGGTAGCTCCTACAATGAGCAGTTCTTC. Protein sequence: CASSPQRVGSSYNEQFF.

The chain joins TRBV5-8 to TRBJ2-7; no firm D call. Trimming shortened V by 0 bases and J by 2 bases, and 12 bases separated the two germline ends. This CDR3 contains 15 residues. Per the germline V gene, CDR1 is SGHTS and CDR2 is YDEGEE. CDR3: CASSLGTEPTYEQYF. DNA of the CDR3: TGTGCCAGCAGCTTGGGTACTGAACCTACCTACGAGCAGTACTTC.

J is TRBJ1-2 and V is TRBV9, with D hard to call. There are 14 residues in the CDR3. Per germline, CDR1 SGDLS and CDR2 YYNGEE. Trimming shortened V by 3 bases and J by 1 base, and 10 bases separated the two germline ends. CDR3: CASSADPFNYGYTF. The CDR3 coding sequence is TGTGCCAGCAGCGCGGACCCATTTAACTATGGCTACACCTTC.

The CDR3 sequence: CASSFLQGAVSQFF. CDR3 nucleotide sequence: TGTGCCAGCAGTTTTTTACAGGGGGCGGTTTCGCAGTTCTTC. This chain joins TRBV28 and TRBJ2-1; TRBD1 agrees at 9 bases. The trim removed 3 bases at V and 12 bases at J, leaving 9 bases unmatched. The germline CDR1 and CDR2 sequences are MDHEN and SYDVKM. The CDR3 contains 14 residues. Filled out from reference TRBV28 and TRBJ2-1, the complete variable domain reads DVKVTQSSRYLVKRTGEKVFLECVQDMDHENMFWYRQDPGLGLRLIYFSYDVKMKEKGDIPEGYSVSREKKERFSLILESASTNQTSMYLCASSFLQGAVSQFFGPGTRLTVL.

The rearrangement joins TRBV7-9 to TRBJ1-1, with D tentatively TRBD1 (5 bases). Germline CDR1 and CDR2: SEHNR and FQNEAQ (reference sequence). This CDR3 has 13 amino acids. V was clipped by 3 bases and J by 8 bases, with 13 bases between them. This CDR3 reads CASSFGGIAEAFF. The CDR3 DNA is TGTGCCAGCAGCTTCGGGGGGATAGCGGAAGCTTTCTTT.

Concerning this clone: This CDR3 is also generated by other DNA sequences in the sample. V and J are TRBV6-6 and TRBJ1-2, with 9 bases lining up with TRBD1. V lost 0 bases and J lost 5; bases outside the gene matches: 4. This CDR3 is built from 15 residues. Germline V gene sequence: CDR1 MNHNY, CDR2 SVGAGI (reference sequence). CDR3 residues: CASSYSGQGGYGYTF. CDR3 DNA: TGTGCCAGCAGTTACTCGGGACAGGGAGGGTATGGCTACACCTTC.

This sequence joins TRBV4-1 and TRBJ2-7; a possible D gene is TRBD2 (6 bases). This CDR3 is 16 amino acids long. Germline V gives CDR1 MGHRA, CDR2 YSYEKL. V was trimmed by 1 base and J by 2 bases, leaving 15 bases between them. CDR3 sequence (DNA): TGCGCCAGCAGCCAAGGGAGGGGCGGACGGGCCTACGAGCAGTACTTC. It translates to CASSQGRGGRAYEQYF.

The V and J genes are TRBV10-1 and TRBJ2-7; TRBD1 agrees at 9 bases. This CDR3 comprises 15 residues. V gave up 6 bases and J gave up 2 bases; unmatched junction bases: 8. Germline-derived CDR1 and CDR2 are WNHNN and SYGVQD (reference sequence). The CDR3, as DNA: TGCGCCAGCAGCGAACTGGGACAGGGTCCCTACGAGCAGTACTTC. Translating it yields CASSELGQGPYEQYF.

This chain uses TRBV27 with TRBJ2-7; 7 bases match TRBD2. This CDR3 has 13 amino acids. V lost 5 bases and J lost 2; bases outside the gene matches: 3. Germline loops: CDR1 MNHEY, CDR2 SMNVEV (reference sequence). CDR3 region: CASSRDYPYEQYF. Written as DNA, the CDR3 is TGTGCCAGCAGTCGGGACTACCCCTACGAGCAGTACTTC.

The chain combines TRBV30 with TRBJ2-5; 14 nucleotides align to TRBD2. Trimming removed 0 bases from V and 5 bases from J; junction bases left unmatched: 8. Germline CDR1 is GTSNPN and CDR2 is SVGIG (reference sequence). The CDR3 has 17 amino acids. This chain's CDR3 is CAWSVRTSGGTGETQYF. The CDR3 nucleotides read TGTGCCTGGAGTGTACGGACTAGCGGGGGGACTGGGGAGACCCAGTACTTC.

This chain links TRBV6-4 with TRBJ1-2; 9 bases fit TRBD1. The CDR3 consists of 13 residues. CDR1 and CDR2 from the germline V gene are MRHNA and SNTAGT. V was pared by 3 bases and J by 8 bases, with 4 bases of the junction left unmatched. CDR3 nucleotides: TGTGCCAGCAGTGAAAGGACAGGGGCCGGCTACACCTTC. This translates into CASSERTGAGYTF.

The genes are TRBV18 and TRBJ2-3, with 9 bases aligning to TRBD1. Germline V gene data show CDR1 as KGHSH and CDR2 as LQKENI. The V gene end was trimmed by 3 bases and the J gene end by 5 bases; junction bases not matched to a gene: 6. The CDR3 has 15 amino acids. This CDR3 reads CASSPGQGMGDTQYF. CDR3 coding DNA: TGTGCCAGCTCACCCGGACAGGGGATGGGAGATACGCAGTATTTT. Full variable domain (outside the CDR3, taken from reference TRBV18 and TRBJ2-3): NAGVMQNPRHLVRRRGQEARLRCSPMKGHSHVYWYRQLPEEGLKFMVYLQKENIIDESGMPKERFSAEFPKEGPSILRIQQVVRGDSAAYFCASSPGQGMGDTQYFGPGTRLTVL.

CDR3 in amino acids: CASSDTQLAKNIQYF. The CDR3 coding sequence is TGTGCCAGCAGTGACACCCAGCTGGCCAAAAACATTCAGTACTTC. The chain joins TRBV2 to TRBJ2-4; D gene uncertain. With 3 bases removed from V and 1 base from J, the gap between germline ends came to 10 bases. Germline CDR1 is SNHLY and CDR2 is FYNNEI. This CDR3 has 15 residues.

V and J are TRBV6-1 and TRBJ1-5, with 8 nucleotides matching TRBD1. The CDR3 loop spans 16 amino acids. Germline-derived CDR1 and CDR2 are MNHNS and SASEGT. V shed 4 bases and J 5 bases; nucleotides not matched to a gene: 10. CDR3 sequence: CASSARPAGGYQPQHF. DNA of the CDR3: TGTGCCAGCAGTGCCCGTCCCGCAGGGGGCTATCAGCCCCAGCATTTT.

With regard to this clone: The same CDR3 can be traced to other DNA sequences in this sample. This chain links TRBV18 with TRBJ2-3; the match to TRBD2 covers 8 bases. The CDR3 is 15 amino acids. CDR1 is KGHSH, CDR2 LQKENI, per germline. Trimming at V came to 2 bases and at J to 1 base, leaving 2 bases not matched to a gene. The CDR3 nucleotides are TGTGCCAGCTCACCATCCGGGGGGGGCACAGATACGCAGTATTTT. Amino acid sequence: CASSPSGGGTDTQYF.